This TCR beta chain is from a study of identifying expanded T cells in peripheral blood. Profiling relied on immunoSEQ multiplex PCR, and the TCRdb table lists in-frame clones only, not all of them. The sample includes some 78,000 clones, approximately 90% of them seen just once. CDR3 length equals 13 residues. Between the trimmed V and J ends, which lost 0 bases and 0 bases, there was a span of 5 bases. Per germline, CDR1 GTSNPN and CDR2 SVGIG (reference sequence). The V and J genes are TRBV30 and TRBJ1-2; D is unclear. Sequencing was done on a sample of blood. This clonotype was obtained from a person aged 18 to 70 in good health. The CDR3 DNA sequence: TGTGCCTGGAGTGTAAGCTCTAACTATGGCTACACCTTC. Encoded protein: CAWSVSSNYGYTF.